This passage covers 32 T cell receptor beta chains from one sample sequenced in a study of shared clonotypes between healthy human individuals. Here immunoSEQ multiplex PCR was the method, and the copy in TCRdb shows in-frame clones only, minus some. The table includes approximately 2.5 million clones, over 85% detected once. Sequencing used naive CD4+ T cells sorted from blood. Subset in this sample: CD45RA+ positively selected. These receptors originate from a man younger than 30 in good health.

The chain couples TRBV7-2 to TRBJ1-1; D gene uncertain. The CDR3 covers 16 residues. Germline V gene sequence: CDR1 SGHTA, CDR2 FQGNSA. Trimming left V 3 bases short and J 0 bases short, with 14 bases between. The CDR3, as DNA: TGTGCCAGCAGCTTCCGGGCTGCAGGCGTGAACACTGAAGCTTTCTTT. This sequence encodes CASSFRAAGVNTEAFF.

This CDR3 reads CASSLQGQAKNIQYF. The CDR3 DNA follows: TGTGCCAGCAGTTTACAGGGACAGGCCAAAAACATTCAGTACTTC. The chain is built from TRBV28 and TRBJ2-4; the match to TRBD1 covers 7 bases. Germline V lookup: CDR1 MDHEN, CDR2 SYDVKM. V trimming: 2 bases; J trimming: 1 base; junction bases outside the gene matches: 2. The CDR3 has 15 residues.

CDR3 nucleotides: TGTGCCAGCAGTGAAACAACCGGGACTAGCTTGATCTACAATGAGCAGTTCTTC. It is translated as CASSETTGTSLIYNEQFF. The chain has TRBV25-1 and TRBJ2-1; 9 bases fit TRBD2. Germline values: CDR1 MGHDK, CDR2 SYGVNS. The V segment lost 2 bases and the J segment 3 bases; nucleotides outside the gene matches: 11. This CDR3 is 18 amino acids long.

The chain recombines TRBV19 with TRBJ2-3, with 7 bases aligning to TRBD2. The CDR3 is made up of 13 amino acids. The junction had 6 bases not matched to a gene; V was cut back by 5 bases and J by 7 bases. Germline V CDR1 and CDR2: LNHDA, SQIVND (reference sequence). The CDR3 region is CASSGSGIYTQYF. CDR3 coding DNA: TGTGCCAGTAGTGGAAGCGGGATCTATACGCAGTATTTT.

The V and J genes are TRBV6-6 and TRBJ2-3, with TRBD2 matching over 11 bases. The CDR3 runs to 16 residues. Germline CDR1 and CDR2: MNHNY and SVGAGI (reference sequence). The trim removed 2 bases at V and 6 bases at J, leaving 7 bases unmatched. CDR3: CASSYPFGTSGDTQYF. For the CDR3, the DNA is TGTGCCAGCAGTTACCCCTTCGGGACTAGCGGTGATACGCAGTATTTT.

The genes are TRBV12-2 and TRBJ1-3; TRBD1 is the table's D call, not checked against the DNA. TRBV12-2 counts as a pseudogene. CDR3 length equals 15 residues. The CDR3 spells CASRFRTGLRNTIYF. CDR3 nucleotides: TGTGCAAGTCGCTTTCGGACAGGTCTGCGAAACACCATATATTTT.

The chain couples TRBV28 to TRBJ2-2; no definite D call. The CDR3 loop spans 13 amino acids. Germline CDR1 and CDR2: MDHEN and SYDVKM. V lost 4 bases and J lost 8, with 11 bases in between. The CDR3 DNA sequence: TGTGCCAGCAGTTCAGCCCTCCTGGGGGAGCTGTTTTTT. It translates to CASSSALLGELFF.

V gene TRBV21-1 combines with J gene TRBJ2-7; the table gives TRBD1 as D, unverified against the DNA. TRBV21-1 is termed a pseudogene. The CDR3 spans 12 residues. The CDR3 loop is CASSPAKNKQYF. The CDR3 DNA sequence: TGTGCCAGCAGCCCTGCCAAAAACAAGCAGTACTTC.

The chain employs TRBV7-9 and TRBJ2-3, with a tentative D call TRBD1 (5 bases). The V and J ends lost 4 bases and 2 bases respectively, with 10 bases between them. Germline V gene sequence: CDR1 SEHNR, CDR2 FQNEAQ (reference sequence). CDR3 length: 14 amino acids. The CDR3 sequence: CASSSLGPTDTQYF. In nucleotides, the CDR3 is TGTGCCAGCAGCTCCTTGGGGCCCACAGATACGCAGTATTTT.

V gene TRBV7-2 combines with J gene TRBJ2-3; 7 bases are a match to TRBD2. The CDR3 extends over 15 amino acids. Trimming took 2 bases from V and 2 from J; bases not matched to a gene: 4. The germline V gene encodes CDR1 SGHTA and CDR2 FQGNSA. The CDR3 region is CASSLPAGVTDTQYF. CDR3 DNA sequence: TGTGCCAGCAGCTTACCGGCGGGGGTCACAGATACGCAGTATTTT.

The chain carries TRBV10-2 and TRBJ1-1; TRBD1 matches at 8 bases. The CDR3 length is 16 residues. Germline CDR1 is WSHSY and CDR2 is SAAADI. The V gene end was trimmed by 0 bases and the J gene end by 0 bases; junction bases not matched to a gene: 3. CDR3 coding DNA: TGCGCCAGCAGTGAGTCCTTGACAGGGGTGAACACTGAAGCTTTCTTT. This sequence encodes CASSESLTGVNTEAFF.

V is TRBV5-1 and J is TRBJ2-7; D remains ambiguous. V was shortened by 4 bases and J by 4 bases, with 15 bases between the two germline ends. The CDR3 runs 14 residues. Looked up from germline, CDR1 is SGHRS and CDR2 is YFSETQ. The chain's CDR3 is CASSQDSGTYEQYF. The CDR3 DNA sequence: TGCGCCAGCAGCCAAGACTCAGGAACTTACGAGCAGTACTTC.

The gene calls are TRBV4-3 and TRBJ2-4, with TRBD1 identical over 9 bases. The germline V gene has CDR1 LGHNA and CDR2 YSLEER. The CDR3 contains 16 residues. V lost 4 bases to trimming and J lost 2 bases; unmatched junction nucleotides: 6. CDR3 protein: CASSLLQGAPKNIQYF. CDR3 bases: TGCGCCAGCAGCCTCTTACAGGGGGCTCCCAAAAACATTCAGTACTTC.

The gene calls are TRBV5-1 and TRBJ1-4; D not resolved. CDR3 size: 16 residues. V was shortened by 1 base and J by 0 bases, with 10 bases between the two germline ends. Germline CDR1 SGHRS, CDR2 YFSETQ. The CDR3 loop reads CASSLLGGATNEKLFF. CDR3 in DNA: TGCGCCAGCAGCTTGTTGGGCGGCGCAACTAATGAAAAACTGTTTTTT.

The genes are TRBV5-4 and TRBJ1-1, with D maybe TRBD1 (5 bases). V lost 4 bases and J lost 5, with 18 bases in between. The CDR3 sequence is 15 residues long. CDR1 and CDR2 (germline): SGHNT, YYREEE (reference sequence). CDR3 nucleotides: TGTGCCAGCAGCGACCCCAGGGCCAGCAAGACTGAAGCTTTCTTT. It specifies CASSDPRASKTEAFF.

The chain combines TRBV25-1 with TRBJ2-2; D remains ambiguous. CDR1 and CDR2 from the germline V gene are MGHDK and SYGVNS. With 8 bases removed from V and 3 bases from J, the gap between germline ends came to 13 bases. There are 14 residues in the CDR3. This CDR3 is CASWGSGYTGELFF. The CDR3, as DNA: TGTGCCAGCTGGGGTTCCGGTTACACCGGGGAGCTGTTTTTT.

The V and J genes are TRBV4-1 and TRBJ1-2, with a weak D call TRBD1 (6 bases). Trimming removed 0 bases at V and 4 bases at J, with 12 bases between. Germline CDR1 MGHRA, CDR2 YSYEKL. This CDR3 is built from 15 residues. The CDR3 region is CASSQEDRSFYGYTF. The CDR3 DNA is TGCGCCAGCAGCCAAGAAGACAGGAGTTTCTATGGCTACACCTTC.

This chain joins TRBV28 and TRBJ2-5, with D possibly being TRBD2 (5 bases). The V and J ends lost 4 bases and 1 base respectively, with 13 bases between them. The CDR3 runs to 15 residues. CDR1 is MDHEN, CDR2 SYDVKM, per germline. Here the CDR3 reads CASSSPRTSQETQYF. The CDR3 DNA follows: TGTGCCAGCAGTTCCCCCAGGACTTCCCAAGAGACCCAGTACTTC.

The genes are TRBV10-3 and TRBJ2-7; D possibly corresponds to TRBD1 (6 bases). The ends were cut back, 4 bases at V and 3 bases at J, with 19 bases in the middle. The CDR3 runs to 16 residues. In germline, CDR1 is ENHRY, CDR2 SYGVKD. The CDR3 spells CAISVSRDTKHYEQYF. In DNA, the CDR3 is TGTGCCATCAGTGTCTCTAGGGACACGAAACACTACGAGCAGTACTTC.

This chain connects TRBV19 to TRBJ1-2; D unclear. CDR1 is LNHDA and CDR2 is SQIVND in the germline V gene (reference sequence). V gave up 7 bases and J gave up 1 base, with 13 bases separating them. CDR3 size: 14 residues. CDR3 DNA: TGTGCCAGTACCCCGGCGGTCATTAACTATGGCTACACCTTC. Protein sequence: CASTPAVINYGYTF.

The chain is built from TRBV7-9 and TRBJ1-2, with 7 bases lining up with TRBD1. This CDR3 is built from 15 residues. V dropped 4 bases and J dropped 4; count of bases not matched to a gene: 9. Germline CDR1 reads SEHNR; CDR2 reads FQNEAQ (reference sequence). CDR3 residues: CASSSSRDSRYGYTF. CDR3 bases: TGTGCCAGCAGCTCGTCCCGGGACAGCCGCTATGGCTACACCTTC.

Remarks on this clone: Other DNA sequences in the sample encode the same CDR3. The V and J genes are TRBV5-6 and TRBJ1-3; D uncertain. CDR1 is SGHDT and CDR2 is YYEEEE in the germline V gene. The CDR3 length is 14 residues. The V end lost 0 bases, the J end lost 3 bases, and 7 bases lay between the germline ends. CDR3 bases: TGTGCCAGCAGCTTGGTGGGCAGTGGAAACACCATATATTTT. Encoded protein: CASSLVGSGNTIYF.

This clone was counted once. V gene TRBV30 combines with J gene TRBJ2-1; D is tentatively TRBD1 or TRBD2 (7 bases each). The V end lost 3 bases, the J end lost 3 bases, and 24 bases lay between the germline ends. Looked up from germline, CDR1 is GTSNPN and CDR2 is SVGIG (reference sequence). The CDR3 contains 18 residues. DNA for the CDR3: TGTGCCTGGAGCGACCAGGGGGGGAAGGGCAGGGGCTACAATGAGCAGTTCTTC. Translating it yields CAWSDQGGKGRGYNEQFF.

The chain has TRBV7-2 and TRBJ2-7, with D perhaps TRBD2 (6 bases). Germline V lookup: CDR1 SGHTA, CDR2 FQGNSA. Trimming removed 6 bases from V and 4 bases from J, with 16 bases in between. CDR3 length: 14 amino acids. The CDR3 coding sequence is TGTGCCAGCAGACCCGACCCTGGGAGGTACGAGCAGTACTTC. It translates to CASRPDPGRYEQYF.

V is TRBV2 and J is TRBJ2-7; no clear D. This CDR3 is 11 amino acids long. Germline CDR1 and CDR2: SNHLY and FYNNEI. Trimming cost V 7 bases and J 1 base, with 5 bases left between them. The CDR3 loop reads CASKRSYEQYF. The CDR3 DNA follows: TGTGCCAGCAAGAGATCCTACGAGCAGTACTTC.

J is TRBJ1-1 and V is TRBV11-3; D gene ambiguous. Germline loops: CDR1 SGHNT, CDR2 YENEEA. The V gene lost 0 bases and the J gene lost 3 bases, with 5 bases spanning the gap. The CDR3 totals 13 residues. For the CDR3, the DNA is TGTGCCAGCAGCTTAGAACTGGACACTGAAGCTTTCTTT. Translating gives CASSLELDTEAFF.

With regard to this clone: The same CDR3 also results from other DNA sequences found in this sample. The genes are TRBV30 and TRBJ2-3; D is ambiguous. V was pared by 1 base and J by 0 bases, with 8 bases between. The CDR3 is 14 amino acids. CDR1 is GTSNPN and CDR2 is SVGIG in the germline V gene (reference sequence). The CDR3 sequence is CAWSAGTSTDTQYF. CDR3 in DNA: TGTGCCTGGAGTGCCGGTACTAGCACAGATACGCAGTATTTT.

This clone was found once. The rearrangement links TRBV18 to TRBJ2-5, with D possibly TRBD1 on 6 matching bases. Trimming cost V 4 bases and J 4 bases, with 10 bases left between them. CDR3 length equals 13 residues. The germline CDR1 and CDR2 sequences are KGHSH and LQKENI. CDR3 region: CASSQVDRETQYF. The CDR3 coding sequence is TGTGCCAGCTCACAAGTGGACAGAGAGACCCAGTACTTC.

The V call is TRBV11-2, the J call TRBJ2-2; D may match TRBD1 or TRBD2 (5 bases each). The length of the CDR3 is 15 residues. V was clipped by 5 bases and J by 6 bases, with 16 bases between them. Per the germline V gene, CDR1 is SGHAT and CDR2 is FQNNGV. DNA of the CDR3: TGTGCCAGCAGCCCCGGGGTAGGGGAAGCCGGGGAGCTGTTTTTT. Translating it yields CASSPGVGEAGELFF.

The chain uses TRBV6-5 and TRBJ2-5; no definite D call. This CDR3 has 14 residues. Germline-derived CDR1 and CDR2 are MNHEY and SVGAGI. V lost 6 bases to trimming and J lost 1 base, with 12 bases between them. Written as DNA, the CDR3 is TGTGCCAGCAGCTTCTCGACGGGCCAAGAGACCCAGTACTTC. As protein: CASSFSTGQETQYF.

The chain's CDR3 is CASSLTGDSAYEQYF. CDR3 coding DNA: TGCGCCAGCAGCTTAACGGGGGACAGCGCCTACGAGCAGTACTTC. This rearrangement joins TRBV5-1 to TRBJ2-7; TRBD1 is a possible D gene (7 bases). Per the germline V gene, CDR1 is SGHRS and CDR2 is YFSETQ. Deletions cut 2 bases from V and 2 bases from J, with 14 bases between. The CDR3 is made up of 15 amino acids.

V is TRBV7-8 and J is TRBJ2-7; D unresolved. In germline, CDR1 is SGHVS, CDR2 FQNEAQ. The CDR3 length is 15 residues. The germline V and J ends were trimmed by 0 bases and 1 base, with 10 bases remaining between them. DNA for the CDR3: TGTGCCAGCAGCTTAGCCCATGGGCCATCCTACGAGCAGTACTTC. This encodes CASSLAHGPSYEQYF.